This TCR beta chain was captured by sequencing in a study of T-cell memory formation after mild COVID-19. In TCRdb, the 5' RACE reads were re-called with MiXCR into one record per CDR3 protein. Of roughly 550,000 distinct CDR3 sequences in the sample, roughly 21% were seen once. V shed 3 bases and J shed 2 bases, with 13 bases lying between them. This CDR3 is built from 15 residues. The germline V gene encodes CDR1 LNHNV and CDR2 YYDKDF (reference sequence). The rearrangement links TRBV15 to TRBJ1-1; D might be TRBD1 (5 bases). Sequencing was performed on PBMCs or a T cell subset sorted from them (not recorded which). This receptor was identified in an adult woman who had mild COVID-19 (a few samples of this study predate the infection). Cell type and time point are not known. The CDR3 region has the DNA TGTGCCACCAGCAGGATTTTGGGGGGAAACACTGAAGCTTTCTTT. Its translation is CATSRILGGNTEAFF.